A single sample is the source of the 2 T cell receptor beta chains below, sequenced in a study of beta chain features in type 1 diabetes (dated by TCRdb to the late 2010s). The library was built by means of the immunoSEQ multiplex PCR assay. All of the isolated RNA was reverse transcribed with the High Capacity cDNA Reverse Transcription Kit, so expressed TCRB transcripts were sequenced. TCRdb limited this immuneACCESS table to in-frame rearrangements with V and J called. A share of clones is missing; checked studies link under half to unresolved V genes, and the rest is unexplained. The table for this sample lists roughly 340,000 clones; around an eighth of them were counted only once. The ten largest clones add up to approximately 0.016% of the sample. Antigens of these TCRs are unknown. What the work shows at the level of the full study, not this receptor alone: In all four CD4+ subsets, TCRB CDR3 length was moderately but significantly shorter in type 1 diabetes patients.

The sample consisted of naive CD4+ T cells from blood. The meaning of the sample's cell subset or site label: true naive CD4+ T cells. These receptors all stem from a woman aged 18-35 years with type 1 diabetes.

V is TRBV5-1 and J is TRBJ2-1; TRBD2 aligns across 15 bases. The CDR3 spans 18 residues. With 4 bases clipped from V and 4 bases from J, the junction kept 9 bases outside the gene matches. Per germline, CDR1 SGHRS and CDR2 YFSETQ. This CDR3 reads CASSGLAGGLLKYNEQFF. DNA of the CDR3: TGCGCCAGCAGCGGACTAGCGGGAGGGCTCCTAAAGTACAATGAGCAGTTCTTC.

The genes are TRBV10-3 and TRBJ2-7; maybe TRBD2 (5 bases). Germline CDR1 is ENHRY and CDR2 is SYGVKD. This CDR3 contains 13 residues. The ends were cut back, 0 bases at V and 5 bases at J, with 8 bases in the middle. This chain's CDR3 is CAISESELDEQYV. DNA for the CDR3: TGTGCCATCAGTGAGTCAGAACTAGACGAGCAGTACGTC.